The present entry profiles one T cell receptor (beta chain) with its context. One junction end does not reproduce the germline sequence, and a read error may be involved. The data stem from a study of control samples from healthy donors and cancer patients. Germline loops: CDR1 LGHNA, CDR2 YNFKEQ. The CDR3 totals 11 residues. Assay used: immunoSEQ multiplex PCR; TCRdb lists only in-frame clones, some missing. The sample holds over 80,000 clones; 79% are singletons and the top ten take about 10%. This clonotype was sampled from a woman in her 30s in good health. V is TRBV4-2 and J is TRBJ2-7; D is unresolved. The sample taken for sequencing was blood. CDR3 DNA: TGTGCCAGCAGCCAAGAGATGGCGGTCGTCTTC. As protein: CASSQEMAVVF.